Presented here are 13 T cell receptor beta chains from one specimen sequenced in a study of blood T cell repertoires in COVID-19. Profiled with immunoSEQ multiplex PCR; TCRdb holds only in-frame clones, not every one. The sample carries about 120,000 clones, roughly 81% recorded once. The material sequenced was peripheral blood. These receptors all come from a human donor in a cohort sampled during active COVID-19.

J is TRBJ1-1 and V is TRBV6-5, with D perhaps matching TRBD1 (5 bases). V lost 5 bases and J 4 bases, leaving 8 bases between the germline ends. Germline CDR1 reads MNHEY; CDR2 reads SVGAGI. The length of the CDR3 is 12 residues. Here the CDR3 reads CASSPRATEAFF. The CDR3 DNA reads as TGTGCCAGCAGTCCCAGGGCCACTGAAGCTTTCTTT.

V usage is TRBV5-1 and J usage is TRBJ2-3, with a possible D match to TRBD2 (7 bases). V dropped 4 bases and J dropped 6 bases, with 18 bases sitting between them. CDR1 SGHRS and CDR2 YFSETQ come from the germline V gene. CDR3 size: 15 residues. The CDR3 region is CASSPRGGNEDTQYF. The CDR3 DNA reads as TGCGCCAGCAGCCCAAGGGGGGGGAATGAGGATACGCAGTATTTT. Looking up the rest from reference TRBV5-1 and TRBJ2-3 gives the full variable domain: KAGVTQTPRYLIKTRGQQVTLSCSPISGHRSVSWYQQTPGQGLQFLFEYFSETQRNKGNFPGRFSGRQFSNSRSEMNVSTLELGDSALYLCASSPRGGNEDTQYFGPGTRLTVL.

The chain links TRBV7-2 to TRBJ2-7; tentative D call: TRBD2 (6 bases). The CDR3 has 14 amino acids. The germline V gene encodes CDR1 SGHTA and CDR2 FQGNSA. V dropped 5 bases and J dropped 0 bases, with 11 bases sitting between them. CDR3 sequence reads: CASSEGLPSYEQYF. CDR3 in DNA: TGTGCCAGCAGCGAGGGACTCCCCTCCTACGAGCAGTACTTC. Supplemented by reference TRBV7-2 and TRBJ2-7, the full variable domain reads GAGVSQSPSNKVTEKGKDVELRCDPISGHTALYWYRQSLGQGLEFLIYFQGNSAPDKSGLPSDRFSAERTGGSVSTLTIQRTQQEDSAVYLCASSEGLPSYEQYFGPGTRLTVT.

In nucleotides, the CDR3 is TGTGCCTCTTGGCCGGGACAGGCCTACAATGAGCAGTTCTTC. Translation: CASWPGQAYNEQFF. The chain carries TRBV10-3 and TRBJ2-1, with TRBD1 identical over 8 bases. The CDR3 sequence is 14 residues long. Germline CDR1 is ENHRY and CDR2 is SYGVKD. V dropped 11 bases and J dropped 2; count of bases not matched to a gene: 8.

This sequence joins TRBV7-9 and TRBJ1-1; 11 bases are shared with TRBD1. J gave up 4 bases and V 3 bases, and 7 bases lay outside the gene matches. This CDR3 spans 16 amino acids. Germline assignment: CDR1 SEHNR and CDR2 FQNEAQ (reference sequence). DNA for the CDR3: TGTGCCAGCAGCTTGGGACAGGGGGTAAGAGGCACTGAAGCTTTCTTT. Protein product: CASSLGQGVRGTEAFF.

V is TRBV7-3 and J is TRBJ2-3; 12 bases map to TRBD2. With 6 bases clipped from V and 4 bases from J, the junction kept 5 bases outside the gene matches. Germline V lookup: CDR1 SGHTA, CDR2 FQGTGA. The CDR3 is 15 residues long. CDR3 bases: TGTGCCAGCAGGTTCCGACTAGCGGGGGCAGATACGCAGTATTTT. Protein sequence: CASRFRLAGADTQYF.

This chain joins TRBV6-6 and TRBJ2-3; D remains ambiguous. The CDR3 spans 13 residues. Germline V gives CDR1 MNHNY, CDR2 SVGAGI (reference sequence). The V end was cut by 2 bases, the J end by 3 bases, with 6 bases between. The CDR3 loop is CASSYTYTDTQYF. The CDR3, as DNA: TGTGCCAGCAGTTACACATATACAGATACGCAGTATTTT.

A remark on this clone: Other nucleotide sequences in the sample specify the same CDR3. The V and J genes are TRBV20-1 and TRBJ2-3, with D possibly being TRBD2 (6 bases). Trimming removed 3 bases at V and 5 bases at J, with 6 bases between. CDR1 and CDR2 (germline): DFQATT, SNEGSKA (reference sequence). This CDR3 is built from 11 residues. CDR3 DNA: TGCAGTGCTAGGGGGGGAGATACGCAGTATTTT. Its protein is CSARGGDTQYF.

J is TRBJ2-7 and V is TRBV6-5; TRBD1 agrees at 11 bases. The CDR3 extends over 15 amino acids. CDR1 and CDR2 from the germline V gene are MNHEY and SVGAGI. V dropped 7 bases and J dropped 3; count of bases not matched to a gene: 8. Here the CDR3 DNA reads TGTGCCAGCAAAGTCACCGGGACAGGGGGCTACGAGCAGTACTTC. Amino acid sequence: CASKVTGTGGYEQYF.

This clone was counted between two and nine times. The V gene is TRBV5-4, the J gene TRBJ1-6, with 10 bases that match TRBD1. The J segment lost 10 bases and the V segment lost 5 bases, leaving 6 bases of the junction unmatched. Germline V CDR1 and CDR2: SGHNT, YYREEE (reference sequence). The CDR3 is 14 residues long. CDR3 loop: CASRRDRGGSPLHF. CDR3 nucleotide sequence: TGTGCCAGCAGAAGGGACAGGGGAGGCTCACCCCTCCACTTT.

Only one count was recorded for this clone. The genes are TRBV6-6 and TRBJ2-6; 9 bases are shared with TRBD1. The CDR3 loop spans 20 amino acids. Trimming removed 5 bases from V and 1 base from J; junction bases left unmatched: 15. The V gene's germline CDR1 is MNHNY and CDR2 SVGAGI (reference sequence). The CDR3 sequence is CASSPRPGQGTSSGANVLTF. In DNA form, the CDR3 reads TGTGCCAGCAGTCCACGGCCGGGACAGGGAACTTCTTCTGGGGCCAACGTCCTGACTTTC.

This clone was seen once. This rearrangement joins TRBV29-1 to TRBJ2-3; the match to TRBD2 covers 11 bases. Germline CDR1 is SQVTM and CDR2 is ANQGSEA. V lost 8 bases to trimming and J lost 8 bases; unmatched junction nucleotides: 6. There are 12 residues in the CDR3. The CDR3 spells CSTSGGGGTQYF. The CDR3 DNA sequence: TGCAGCACTAGCGGGGGCGGGGGTACGCAGTATTTT.

CDR3 residues: CASSPTGSFADTQYF. CDR3 DNA sequence: TGTGCCAGCAGCCCCACGGGGAGTTTCGCAGATACGCAGTATTTT. This chain joins TRBV7-3 and TRBJ2-3; D perhaps matches TRBD2 (5 bases). The germline gives CDR1 SGHTA, CDR2 FQGTGA. This CDR3 is 15 amino acids long. V shed 5 bases and J shed 4 bases, with 16 bases lying between them.